The TCR beta chain described here comes from a study of OX40 agonist ivuxolimab in advanced cancers. Study summary: Three patients responded partially, comprising one with hepatocellular carcinoma and two with cutaneous melanoma.

Produced via immunoSEQ multiplex PCR; TCRdb's table is partial and in-frame only. The table lists about 83,000 clones, 91% of them singletons, with almost 8.5% in the top ten. Germline assignment: CDR1 LNHNV and CDR2 YYDKDF (reference sequence). The V gene lost 0 bases and the J gene lost 8 bases, with 8 bases spanning the gap. The CDR3 runs to 13 residues. Sequenced material: CD4+ or CD8+ T cells sorted from blood, taken in a trial of the OX40 agonist ivuxolimab. The chain carries TRBV15 and TRBJ2-1; D is undetermined. This TCR was recovered from an adult with an advanced solid tumor such as melanoma, head and neck, liver or kidney cancer. The CDR3 region has the DNA TGTGCCACCAGCAGAGACAGCGTCGATGAGCAGTTCTTC. Its translation: CATSRDSVDEQFF.